These 27 T cell receptor beta chains originate from one sample sequenced in a study of OX40 agonist ivuxolimab in advanced cancers. Produced via immunoSEQ multiplex PCR; TCRdb's table is partial and in-frame only. The data contain over 15,000 clones, 65% to 90% of them seen just once; the ten biggest clones take up around an eighth. Sequencing used CD4+ or CD8+ T cells sorted from blood, obtained in a trial of the OX40 agonist ivuxolimab. The receptors shown here come from an adult with an advanced solid tumor such as melanoma, head and neck, liver or kidney cancer.

This chain links TRBV28 with TRBJ1-2; D is unresolved. Trimming shortened V by 6 bases and J by 7 bases, and 12 bases separated the two germline ends. CDR3 length equals 12 residues. Per the germline V gene, CDR1 is MDHEN and CDR2 is SYDVKM. The CDR3 coding sequence is TGTGCCAGCAGACTCGACGGAGGTGGCTACACCTTC. Translation gives CASRLDGGGYTF.

The chain employs TRBV7-3 and TRBJ2-3; D tentatively fits TRBD1 or TRBD2 (5 bases each). V gave up 4 bases and J gave up 7 bases, with 15 bases separating them. Per the germline V gene, CDR1 is SGHTA and CDR2 is FQGTGA. CDR3 length: 14 residues. The CDR3 DNA sequence: TGTGCCAGCAGCTCCGGGACGGGACCAAATACGCAGTATTTT. Protein sequence: CASSSGTGPNTQYF.

V gene TRBV7-8 combines with J gene TRBJ2-1, with 7 nucleotides matching TRBD1. CDR1 and CDR2 (germline): SGHVS, FQNEAQ. V shed 5 bases, J shed 4 bases, and the junction held 8 bases outside the gene matches. The CDR3 loop spans 15 amino acids. The CDR3 DNA reads TGTGCCAGCAGCCCAACAGAGGACAGGTACAATGAGCAGTTCTTC. Its protein is CASSPTEDRYNEQFF.

In this sample, this clone turned up a few times. This sequence joins TRBV5-4 and TRBJ2-5; no clear D. The V gene's germline CDR1 is SGHNT and CDR2 YYREEE (reference sequence). V shed 4 bases and J shed 2 bases, with 9 bases lying between them. The CDR3 loop spans 13 amino acids. CDR3 in amino acids: CASSPDPQETQYF. CDR3 nucleotides: TGTGCCAGCAGCCCGGATCCGCAAGAGACCCAGTACTTC. The entire variable domain, with the rest obtained from reference TRBV5-4 and TRBJ2-5, is as follows: ETGVTQSPTHLIKTRGQQVTLRCSSQSGHNTVSWYQQALGQGPQFIFQYYREEENGRGNFPPRFSGLQFPNYSSELNVNALELDDSALYLCASSPDPQETQYFGPGTRLLVL.

This clone was observed once. The chain combines TRBV29-1 with TRBJ2-1; 7 bases fit TRBD2. Germline V CDR1 and CDR2: SQVTM, ANQGSEA. The length of the CDR3 is 15 residues. V gave up 4 bases and J gave up 9 bases; unmatched junction bases: 15. CDR3: CSVGGGGGFIAEQFF. The CDR3 region has the DNA TGCAGCGTTGGGGGGGGTGGAGGTTTTATCGCTGAGCAGTTCTTC.

A single count supports this clone. The chain joins TRBV30 to TRBJ1-3, with D unresolved. V lost 4 bases and J 1 base, leaving 5 bases between the germline ends. Looked up from germline, CDR1 is GTSNPN and CDR2 is SVGIG (reference sequence). This CDR3 spans 12 amino acids. CDR3 nucleotides: TGTGCCTGGAAGGGATCTGGAAACACCATATATTTT. This codes for CAWKGSGNTIYF.

As regards this clone: At one end, the junction sequence differs from germline, possibly due to a read error. This sample also contains other DNA sequences that code for the same CDR3. This chain connects TRBV5-1 to TRBJ1-6; D unresolved. There are 14 residues in the CDR3. CDR1 is SGHRS, CDR2 YFSETQ, per germline. DNA for the CDR3: TGCGCCAGCAGCTCCAGAGGAAATAATTCACCACTCCACTTT. The encoded protein is CASSSRGNNSPLHF. The full variable domain, its missing parts supplied by reference TRBV5-1 and TRBJ1-6, is KAGVTQTPRYLIKTRGQQVTLSCSPISGHRSVSWYQQTPGQGLQFLFEYFSETQRNKGNFPGRFSGRQFSNSRSEMNVSTLELGDSALYLCASSSRGNNSPLHFGNGTRLTVT.

This clone was recorded a few times. This CDR3 is CASSKTDTEAFF. The CDR3 coding sequence is TGTGCCAGCAGTAAGACAGACACTGAAGCTTTCTTT. V gene TRBV7-9 combines with J gene TRBJ1-1; tentative D call: TRBD1 (5 bases). The V gene's germline CDR1 is SEHNR and CDR2 FQNEAQ (reference sequence). This CDR3 comprises 12 residues. Trimming cost V 6 bases and J 3 bases, with 8 bases left between them.

The chain has TRBV6-6 and TRBJ2-7; 7 nucleotides agree with TRBD2. V lost 6 bases and J lost 7; bases outside the gene matches: 15. Germline V gene lookup returns CDR1 MNHNY and CDR2 SVGAGI (reference sequence). The CDR3 is made up of 15 amino acids. As DNA, the CDR3 is TGTGCCAGCAGAGCCTCTCGGACTAGAAGGGAGGAGCAGTACTTC. This codes for CASRASRTRREEQYF.

The table lists this clone with a count of one. The chain uses TRBV7-9 and TRBJ1-1; D is possibly TRBD1 (5 bases). CDR1 SEHNR and CDR2 FQNEAQ come from the germline V gene (reference sequence). Deletions cut 2 bases from V and 3 bases from J, with 10 bases between. The length of the CDR3 is 14 residues. CDR3 loop: CASSLRQSHTEAFF. CDR3 DNA: TGTGCCAGCAGCTTACGACAGTCTCACACTGAAGCTTTCTTT. Combining the CDR3 with reference TRBV7-9 and TRBJ1-1 gives the whole variable domain DTGVSQNPRHKITKRGQNVTFRCDPISEHNRLYWYRQTLGQGPEFLTYFQNEAQLEKSRLLSDRFSAERPKGSFSTLEIQRTEQGDSAMYLCASSLRQSHTEAFFGQGTRLTVV.

This chain joins TRBV7-2 and TRBJ2-5; D uncertain. The assigned J gene may be wrong: the sequence end matches TRBJ2-7 better. The CDR3 spans 15 residues. CDR1 is SGHTA, CDR2 FQGNSA, per germline. This CDR3 reads CASSPPDRGAYEQYF. In DNA, the CDR3 is TGTGCCAGCAGCCCACCAGATCGTGGGGCCTACGAGCAGTACTTC.

The J gene is TRBJ2-7, the V gene TRBV7-2; D is perhaps TRBD2 (6 bases). This CDR3 contains 13 residues. CDR1 and CDR2 from the germline V gene are SGHTA and FQGNSA. V lost 7 bases and J 0 bases, leaving 10 bases between the germline ends. The CDR3 DNA follows: TGTGCCAGCAACCTAGCGTACTCCTACGAGCAGTACTTC. The encoded protein is CASNLAYSYEQYF.

This chain connects TRBV28 to TRBJ2-1, with D possibly being TRBD1 or TRBD2 (6 bases each). CDR1 and CDR2 from the germline V gene are MDHEN and SYDVKM. The length of the CDR3 is 14 residues. Trimming cost V 1 base and J 13 bases, with 17 bases left between them. CDR3 nucleotides: TGTGCCAGCAGTTTATTCACTAGTTCGGGGGCCCAGTTCTTC. Translated: CASSLFTSSGAQFF.

V is TRBV18 and J is TRBJ2-5, with D uncertain. The CDR3 runs to 11 residues. The V end was cut by 8 bases, the J end by 1 base, with 5 bases between. Germline values: CDR1 KGHSH, CDR2 LQKENI. The CDR3 spells CASLSQETQYF. DNA of the CDR3: TGTGCCAGCCTCTCCCAAGAGACCCAGTACTTC.

V usage is TRBV11-3 and J usage is TRBJ2-1; D may be TRBD1 (7 bases). The CDR3 extends over 15 amino acids. Looked up from germline, CDR1 is SGHNT and CDR2 is YENEEA. Trimming cost V 4 bases and J 5 bases, with 15 bases left between them. The CDR3 loop is CASSSQGGQNNEQFF. CDR3 nucleotide sequence: TGTGCCAGCAGCTCTCAGGGGGGACAAAACAATGAGCAGTTCTTC. The full variable domain, in which reference TRBV11-3 and TRBJ2-1 provide the parts outside the CDR3, is EAGVVQSPRYKIIEKKQPVAFWCNPISGHNTLYWYLQNLGQGPELLIRYENEEAVDDSQLPKDRFSAERLKGVDSTLKIQPAELGDSAVYLCASSSQGGQNNEQFFGPGTRLTVL.

The chain joins TRBV9 to TRBJ2-1; maybe TRBD2 (5 bases). The CDR3 sequence is 15 residues long. V was clipped by 0 bases and J by 5 bases, with 12 bases between them. Germline assignment: CDR1 SGDLS and CDR2 YYNGEE. CDR3 loop: CASSVEGDGDNEQFF. The CDR3 bases are TGTGCCAGCAGCGTAGAAGGAGACGGGGACAATGAGCAGTTCTTC.

This clone was counted a few times. The chain recombines TRBV28 with TRBJ1-6; unclear D gene. Looked up from germline, CDR1 is MDHEN and CDR2 is SYDVKM. The CDR3 has 12 amino acids. V was clipped by 7 bases and J by 10 bases, with 11 bases between them. In DNA form, the CDR3 reads TGTGCCAGCAAGTTCTTCCAATCACCCCTCCACTTT. It codes for CASKFFQSPLHF. Together with reference TRBV28 and TRBJ1-6, the CDR3 gives the full variable domain: DVKVTQSSRYLVKRTGEKVFLECVQDMDHENMFWYRQDPGLGLRLIYFSYDVKMKEKGDIPEGYSVSREKKERFSLILESASTNQTSMYLCASKFFQSPLHFGNGTRLTVT.

The V and J genes are TRBV12-5 and TRBJ1-1; tentatively, D is TRBD1 (5 bases). V was trimmed by 1 base and J by 10 bases, leaving 10 bases between them. This CDR3 has 12 amino acids. Germline V gene lookup returns CDR1 LGHNT and CDR2 FRNRAP. The CDR3 protein is CASGLGQGAAFF. CDR3 nucleotide sequence: TGTGCTAGTGGTTTGGGGCAGGGTGCAGCTTTCTTT.

The chain links TRBV30 to TRBJ1-1, with D uncertain. V shed 3 bases and J shed 2 bases, with 10 bases lying between them. This CDR3 has 13 residues. The germline V gene encodes CDR1 GTSNPN and CDR2 SVGIG (reference sequence). The CDR3 DNA reads TGTGCCTGGAGGAGGCAGGCTAACACTGAAGCTTTCTTT. Residues: CAWRRQANTEAFF.

This chain joins TRBV27 and TRBJ1-1, with 10 nucleotides matching TRBD1. CDR3 length: 14 residues. V lost 5 bases and J lost 4; bases outside the gene matches: 4. Germline CDR1 MNHEY, CDR2 SMNVEV (reference sequence). The CDR3 bases are TGTGCCAGCAGTCCTCGACAGGGGGCCACTGAAGCTTTCTTT. This sequence encodes CASSPRQGATEAFF.

V and J are TRBV5-6 and TRBJ2-5; TRBD2 might be the D (6 bases). With 4 bases removed from V and 5 bases from J, the gap between germline ends came to 18 bases. Germline CDR1 reads SGHDT; CDR2 reads YYEEEE. The CDR3 runs to 15 residues. In DNA, the CDR3 is TGTGCCAGCAGCCAACCCTGGGGGGACTCGGAGACCCAGTACTTC. The encoded protein is CASSQPWGDSETQYF.

The chain combines TRBV7-3 with TRBJ2-1, with D perhaps TRBD1 (6 bases). The CDR3 has 17 amino acids. With 5 bases removed from V and 0 bases from J, the gap between germline ends came to 17 bases. Germline CDR1 and CDR2: SGHTA and FQGTGA. CDR3 sequence: CASSEQGPTSSYNEQFF. CDR3 bases: TGTGCCAGCAGCGAACAGGGCCCTACGAGCTCCTACAATGAGCAGTTCTTC.

The chain recombines TRBV11-2 with TRBJ2-4; D gene ambiguous. Deletions cut 1 base from V and 5 bases from J, with 15 bases between. The germline V gene encodes CDR1 SGHAT and CDR2 FQNNGV. The CDR3 length is 16 residues. The CDR3, as DNA: TGTGCCAGCAGCTTAGCGACCGGAGTTGGCGAAAACATTCAGTACTTC. Its protein is CASSLATGVGENIQYF.

This clone was detected a few times. CDR3 amino acids: CASSQDTGGLEKLFF. The CDR3 bases are TGCGCCAGCAGCCAAGATACAGGGGGCCTTGAAAAACTGTTTTTT. This chain uses TRBV4-1 with TRBJ1-4; 9 positions match TRBD1. The CDR3 consists of 15 residues. Losses at the gene ends were 0 bases for V and 7 bases for J; bases not matched to a gene: 3. The V gene's germline CDR1 is MGHRA and CDR2 YSYEKL.

Only one count was recorded for this clone. The rearrangement links TRBV5-4 to TRBJ1-3; D may be TRBD1 (5 bases). The CDR3 length is 14 residues. The germline gives CDR1 SGHNT, CDR2 YYREEE (reference sequence). Trimming took off 4 bases at V and 4 bases at J, with 12 bases between the two ends. The CDR3 protein is CASSVGPGGNTIYF. The DNA of the CDR3 is TGTGCCAGCAGCGTGGGACCTGGGGGAAACACCATATATTTT.

The gene calls are TRBV6-1 and TRBJ2-3; TRBD1 might be the D (6 bases). The V end lost 7 bases, the J end lost 0 bases, and 11 bases lay between the germline ends. There are 14 residues in the CDR3. Germline V gives CDR1 MNHNS, CDR2 SASEGT. CDR3 region: CASKRTESTDTQYF. The CDR3 coding sequence is TGTGCCAGCAAGAGGACAGAGAGCACAGATACGCAGTATTTT.

The gene calls are TRBV4-1 and TRBJ1-5; 9 bases are shared with TRBD1. With 0 bases clipped from V and 5 bases from J, the junction kept 2 bases outside the gene matches. Germline-derived CDR1 and CDR2 are MGHRA and YSYEKL. The CDR3 totals 15 residues. The chain's CDR3 is CASSQEDRGYQPQHF. DNA for the CDR3: TGCGCCAGCAGCCAAGAGGACAGGGGATATCAGCCCCAGCATTTT.